The entry that follows covers one T cell receptor beta chain sequence. The data were obtained in a study of blood T cell repertoires in COVID-19. Study information: The United States, Italy and Spain supplied acute and convalescent COVID-19 samples. Sample material is recorded as cDNA or gDNA derived from T cells, B-cell-depleted T cells, or PBMCs.

Authors' data handling: Estimation of nucleated cell counts relied on the amplification of reference gene primers. Using immunoSEQ multiplex PCR, the repertoire was profiled, and TCRdb retains in-frame clones only, with some absent. V, J and clone size are those of that table, while D and trimming were read from the DNA. Found here are more than 60,000 clones, around four fifths of them singletons; the top ten hold just over 40%. This CDR3 comprises 13 residues. In germline, CDR1 is GTSNPN, CDR2 SVGIG (reference sequence). Trimming took 4 bases from V and 4 from J; bases not matched to a gene: 6. The chain recombines TRBV30 with TRBJ2-7, with 8 positions matching TRBD1. The sample was peripheral blood. The receptor comes from a human donor in a cohort sampled during active COVID-19. The CDR3 coding sequence is TGTGCCTGGAACCCCAGGGGGCCATACGAGCAGTACTTC. It specifies CAWNPRGPYEQYF. The variable domain in full, completed from reference TRBV30 and TRBJ2-7, reads SQTIHQWPATLVQPVGSPLSLECTVEGTSNPNLYWYRQAAGRGLQLLFYSVGIGQISSEVPQNLSASRPQDRQFILSSKKLLLSDSGFYLCAWNPRGPYEQYFGPGTRLTVT.